This TCR beta chain was sequenced for a study of T cells in localized non-small cell lung cancer. Regarding the study as a whole: Compared with tumor, uninvolved adjacent lung displayed greater T cell clonality, ranking highest overall. Researchers found a median around 58 of the top 100 tumor clones in adjacent lung.

This clone is categorized as large (0.1 to 1%). The target antigen is unknown. The assay was immunoSEQ multiplex PCR, and TCRdb's table has in-frame clones only and misses some. This sample yields a few thousand clones, of which just under 30% are seen a single time; 14% belongs to the top ten. The specimen comprised lung tumor tissue, sampled before any cancer treatment. This TCR was recovered from a woman aged 40 to 75 with stage III lung adenocarcinoma.

This CDR3 reads CASSLVGTGAPEQFF. The CDR3 nucleotides read TGTGCCAGCAGCTTAGTTGGGACAGGGGCCCCTGAGCAGTTCTTC. The chain joins TRBV11-3 to TRBJ2-1; 10 bases line up with TRBD1. The germline CDR1 and CDR2 sequences are SGHNT and YENEEA. CDR3 size: 15 residues. The junction had 6 bases not matched to a gene; V was cut back by 1 base and J by 9 bases.